The 3 T cell receptor beta chains below all came from one sample that was sequenced in a study of blood T cell repertoires in COVID-19. Libraries were prepared by immunoSEQ multiplex PCR; TCRdb keeps only in-frame clonotypes and omits some of them. The sample records some 700,000 clones, about 87% being singletons. Source material: peripheral blood. Every receptor here comes from a young woman with acute or convalescent COVID-19.

The chain employs TRBV6-6 and TRBJ1-1, with D hard to call. The CDR3 has 10 residues. Trimming stripped 7 bases from V and 6 bases from J, with 6 bases between. CDR1 and CDR2 (germline): MNHNY, SVGAGI (reference sequence). The CDR3 protein is CASIAAEAFF. DNA for the CDR3: TGTGCCAGCATTGCGGCTGAAGCTTTCTTT.

V is TRBV29-1 and J is TRBJ1-1; 8 positions agree with TRBD1. V shed 4 bases and J 3 bases; nucleotides not matched to a gene: 4. The CDR3 is 13 amino acids. Germline assignment: CDR1 SQVTM and CDR2 ANQGSEA. In DNA form, the CDR3 reads TGCAGCGTTGCAGGGGGCGCGGACACTGAAGCTTTCTTT. Encoded protein: CSVAGGADTEAFF.

The rearrangement uses TRBV18 and TRBJ1-2; D ambiguous. This CDR3 comprises 18 residues. V was trimmed by 0 bases and J by 0 bases, leaving 17 bases between them. The germline V gene has CDR1 KGHSH and CDR2 LQKENI. The CDR3 region has the DNA TGTGCCAGCTCACCACCGGTTGTAGAACAGCTAACTAACTATGGCTACACCTTC. Its protein is CASSPPVVEQLTNYGYTF.